The TCR beta chain described here comes from a study of response to subunit inactivated influenza vaccine. V lost 3 bases to trimming and J lost 7 bases, with 16 bases between them. The CDR3 sequence is 15 residues long. Via MiXCR, TCRdb re-called the RT-PCR reads, giving one row per CDR3 protein. Of roughly 620,000 distinct CDR3 sequences in the sample, around 11% were seen once. These data are also associated with another study on T cells expressing NK-cell markers. That source reports: TCR beta libraries carry UMIs added by 5'RACE template switching. Repertoires of TCR beta were obtained from T cells sorted as CD3+CD56+NKG2C+, CD3+CD56+NKG2C- and CD3+CD56-NKG2C+.

The sequencing here drew on PBMCs from blood, taken on the day of vaccination. The receptor was isolated from a man aged 50 to 59 who received an inactivated influenza vaccine. This chain uses TRBV12-3 or TRBV12-4 with TRBJ2-4, with D perhaps assigned TRBD1 or TRBD2 (6 bases each). CDR3 sequence: CASSFSTGGVNIQYF. In DNA form, the CDR3 reads TGTGCCAGCAGTTTCTCGACAGGAGGGGTGAACATTCAGTACTTC.